Listed below are T cell receptor beta chains from one sample, sequenced in a study of blood T cells in healthy people across ages. From the 5' RACE reads, TCRdb called clonotypes with MiXCR, one entry per CDR3 protein. The sample has around 940,000 distinct CDR3 sequences, roughly 51% seen once; the top ten hold over 20%. Specimen: blood. These receptors all come from a woman in her sixties or seventies in good health. Each CDR3 is given with its conserved first and last residue. The order of the fields is clone size, D gene, J gene, V gene, CDR3 DNA, CDR3 protein. A D gene is named only where the DNA matches it firmly. Only some rows state a clone size, as once, few, many or a class for expanded clones.

>-|TRBD1|TRBJ2-7|TRBV13
TGTGCCAGCAGCGGACCGGACAGGCACGAGCAGTACTTC
CASSGPDRHEQYF
>medium-sized|-|TRBJ2-7|TRBV24-1
TGTGCCACCAGTGTCAAGGACTCCGAGCAGTACTTC
CATSVKDSEQYF
>few|TRBD2|TRBJ2-7|TRBV20-1
TGCAGTGCTAGAGGGGGACTAGCGGAGATATACGAGCAGTACTTC
CSARGGLAEIYEQYF
>-|-|TRBJ2-7|TRBV11-2
TGTGCCAGCAGCTTTTGGGAGCACGAGCAGTACTTC
CASSFWEHEQYF
>-|-|TRBJ2-6|TRBV20-1
TGCAGTGCCAGAGCTCCGGACAGCGCCTCTGGGGCCAACGTCCTGACTTTC
CSARAPDSASGANVLTF
>-|TRBD1|TRBJ2-7|TRBV14
TGTGCCAGCAGCCCCGGGACAGTGGTGCAGTACTTC
CASSPGTVVQYF
>few|-|TRBJ2-7|TRBV7-2
TGTGCCAGCAGCCCCGCAGGATCAAGCTCCTACGAGCAGTACTTC
CASSPAGSSSYEQYF
>-|TRBD1|TRBJ2-1|TRBV20-1
TGCAGTGCTAGCCAGACAGGGACGGTCGATAAGCAGTTCTTC
CSASQTGTVDKQFF
>-|TRBD2|TRBJ2-1|TRBV29-1
TGCAGCGGGGTAGCGGGAGGATACAATGAGCAGTTCTTC
CSGVAGGYNEQFF
>-|-|TRBJ2-1|TRBV24-1
TGTGCCACCAGTGATATCGTAGGCGGGGCAGGGGGCAATGAGCAGTTCTTC
CATSDIVGGAGGNEQFF
>few|TRBD2|TRBJ2-1|TRBV20-1
TGCAGTGCTAGGGGGGCGGGAGGGCCCGACAATGAGCAGTTCTTC
CSARGAGGPDNEQFF
>-|-|TRBJ2-1|TRBV15
TGTGCCACCAGTGGAGTAGGGGTTGGCGATGAGCAGTTCTTC
CATSGVGVGDEQFF
>many|TRBD2|TRBJ2-7|TRBV28
TGTGCCAGCAGTTTGGGCGGGAGCGCTTACGAGCAGTACTTC
CASSLGGSAYEQYF
>few|TRBD1|TRBJ1-4|TRBV5-1
TGCGCCAGCAGCTTGGGACAGGGAAGCGAAAAACTGTTTTTT
CASSLGQGSEKLFF
>few|-|TRBJ2-1|TRBV20-1
TGCAGTGCTAGAGATGTTGCGGGAATCTACAATGAGCAGTTCTTC
CSARDVAGIYNEQFF
>-|-|TRBJ1-6|TRBV3-1
TGTGCCAGCAGCGAACCGGGGCATAATAATTCACCCCTCCACTTT
CASSEPGHNNSPLHF
>-|TRBD2|TRBJ2-1|TRBV7-2
TGTGCCAGCAGCTTTTTCGGTCTAGCGGGGGCGGGCCACAATGAGCAGTTCTTC
CASSFFGLAGAGHNEQFF
>few|-|TRBJ2-7|TRBV6-1
-
CASSTSPGFSEQYF
>-|-|TRBJ1-2|TRBV11-2
TGTGCCAGCAGCTTAGATTTGACAGCAAATGGCTACACCTTC
CASSLDLTANGYTF
>few|-|TRBJ2-7|TRBV20-1
TGCAGTGCTGAACCGACTAGTAGGAACTACGAGCAGTACTTC
CSAEPTSRNYEQYF
>-|-|TRBJ2-7|TRBV20-1
TGCAGTGCTGTCAGGGGGGCTTCCTCCTACGAGCAGTACTTC
CSAVRGASSYEQYF
>-|-|TRBJ2-1|TRBV6-2/TRBV6-3
TGTGCCAGCAGTGACTCGATTTTACATGAGCAGTTCTTC
CASSDSILHEQFF
>-|TRBD1|TRBJ2-7|TRBV5-6
TGTGCCAGCAGCTTGGGCACAGGGGAATTCTACGAGCAGTACTTC
CASSLGTGEFYEQYF
>-|-|TRBJ2-6|TRBV6-4
TGTGCCAGCAGTGAAGCTTTTGGGGCCAACGTCCTGACTTTC
CASSEAFGANVLTF
>-|TRBD2|TRBJ2-7|TRBV6-5
TGTGCCAGCAGTAAGCGGGAATCCGAGCAGTACTTC
CASSKRESEQYF
>-|-|TRBJ2-5|TRBV7-9
TGTGCCAGCAGCTTATCAGAACAAGAGACCCAGTACTTC
CASSLSEQETQYF
>-|-|TRBJ1-2|TRBV18
TGTGCCAGCTCTACCCTCGACGGGTATGGCTACATCTTC
CASSTLDGYGYIF
>-|-|TRBJ2-2|TRBV18
TGTGCCAGCTCACCACAACAGACCACCGGGGAGCTGTTTTTT
CASSPQQTTGELFF
>-|TRBD2|TRBJ2-1|TRBV13
TGTGCCAGCAGCTCCGGACTAGCGGGAGTTTGGAATGAGCAGTTCTTC
CASSSGLAGVWNEQFF
>once|TRBD2|TRBJ2-4|TRBV7-3
TGTGCCAGCAGCTCGTTCCCGCGGCGGGAGGACAAAGCCAAAAACATTCAGTACTTC
CASSSFPRREDKAKNIQYF
>-|-|TRBJ2-7|TRBV5-1
TGCGCCAGCAGCTTGACCCCCCTCTGGGACGCCTCCTACGAGCAGTACTTC
CASSLTPLWDASYEQYF
>once|-|TRBJ2-1|TRBV6-5
TGTACCAGCACCTCCCTAAGCGAGGAGCAGTTCTTC
CTSTSLSEEQFF
>-|TRBD2|TRBJ2-3|TRBV6-5
TGTGCCAGCAGAGATAGCGGGAGTTTGTGGGATACGCAGTATTTT
CASRDSGSLWDTQYF
>few|TRBD2|TRBJ2-2|TRBV11-2
TGTGCCAGCAGCTTAGGGACTAGCTTCACCGGGGAGCTGTTTTTT
CASSLGTSFTGELFF
>few|TRBD2|TRBJ2-7|TRBV7-9
TGTGCCAGCAGCTCGGGACTAGCCCCACCCGCGCAGTACTTC
CASSSGLAPPAQYF
>-|-|TRBJ2-1|TRBV10-3
TGTGCCATCAGTGTCCCAGCGAGCTATGAGCAGTTCTTC
CAISVPASYEQFF
>-|-|TRBJ2-5|TRBV15
TGTGCCACCAGCAGTTCAAAGATTTGGGGGGGCTATGATCAAGAGACCCAGTACTTC
CATSSSKIWGGYDQETQYF
>-|-|TRBJ2-2|TRBV6-5
TGTGCCGGCAGTTACCGGACCGGGCGGACCGGGGAGCTGTTTTTT
CAGSYRTGRTGELFF
>once|-|TRBJ2-2|TRBV4-2
TGTGCCAGCAGCCGCCAGGACTTAGCGACGAACACCGGGGAGCTGTTTTTT
CASSRQDLATNTGELFF
>-|TRBD2|TRBJ2-5|TRBV6-5
TGTGCCAGCAGTTGGGGAGGGGCAGGTGGAGAGACCCAGTACTTC
CASSWGGAGGETQYF
>-|-|TRBJ1-2|TRBV20-1
TGCAGTGCTCGAATGGCAGGGGTCACATATGGCTACACCTTC
CSARMAGVTYGYTF
>-|-|TRBJ1-5|TRBV29-1
TGCAGCGCTGTCTTGGGACGGAGCAATCAGCCCCAGCATTTT
CSAVLGRSNQPQHF
>-|TRBD2|TRBJ2-7|TRBV20-1
TGCAGTGCTAGACTTAGCGGGAGGGTAGGCTACGAGCAGTACTTC
CSARLSGRVGYEQYF
>-|TRBD1|TRBJ2-1|TRBV5-5
TGTGCCAGCAGATTCTCGACAGGGGAGAATGAGCAGTTCTTC
CASRFSTGENEQFF
>-|-|TRBJ2-3|TRBV7-2
TGTGCCAGCAGCTTAAACAGTCAATTCACAGATACGCAGTATTTT
CASSLNSQFTDTQYF
>few|-|TRBJ2-3|TRBV7-3
TGTGCCAGCAGTACGGAGGGCCGTGATACGCAGTATTTT
CASSTEGRDTQYF